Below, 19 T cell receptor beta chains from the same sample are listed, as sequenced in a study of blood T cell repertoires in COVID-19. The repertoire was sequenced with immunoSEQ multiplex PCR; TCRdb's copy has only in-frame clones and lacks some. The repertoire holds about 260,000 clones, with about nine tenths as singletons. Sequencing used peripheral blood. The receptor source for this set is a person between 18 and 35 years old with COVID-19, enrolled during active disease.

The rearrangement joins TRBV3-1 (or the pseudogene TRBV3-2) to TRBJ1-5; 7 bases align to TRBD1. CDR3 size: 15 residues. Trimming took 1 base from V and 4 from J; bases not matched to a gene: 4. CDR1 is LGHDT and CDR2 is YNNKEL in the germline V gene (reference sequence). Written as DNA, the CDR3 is TGTGCCAGCAGCCAAGTACCAGGGGGAAATCAGCCCCAGCATTTT. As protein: CASSQVPGGNQPQHF.

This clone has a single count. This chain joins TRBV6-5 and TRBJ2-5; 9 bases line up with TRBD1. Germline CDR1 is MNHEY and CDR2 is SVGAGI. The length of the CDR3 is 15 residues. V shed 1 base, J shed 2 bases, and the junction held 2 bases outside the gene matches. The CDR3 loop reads CASSYFGQGQETQYF. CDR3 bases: TGTGCCAGCAGTTACTTTGGACAGGGGCAAGAGACCCAGTACTTC.

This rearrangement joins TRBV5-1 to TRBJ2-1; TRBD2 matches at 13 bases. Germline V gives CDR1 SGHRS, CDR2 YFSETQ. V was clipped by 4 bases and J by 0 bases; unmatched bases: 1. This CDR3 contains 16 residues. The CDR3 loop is CASSRTSGSSYNEQFF. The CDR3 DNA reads TGCGCCAGCAGCAGGACTAGCGGGAGCTCCTACAATGAGCAGTTCTTC.

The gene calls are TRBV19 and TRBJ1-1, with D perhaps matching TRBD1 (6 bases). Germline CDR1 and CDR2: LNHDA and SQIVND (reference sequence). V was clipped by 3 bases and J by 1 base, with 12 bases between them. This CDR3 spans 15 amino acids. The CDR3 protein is CASSIPGQSNTEAFF. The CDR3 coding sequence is TGTGCCAGTAGTATCCCCGGACAGTCGAACACTGAAGCTTTCTTT.

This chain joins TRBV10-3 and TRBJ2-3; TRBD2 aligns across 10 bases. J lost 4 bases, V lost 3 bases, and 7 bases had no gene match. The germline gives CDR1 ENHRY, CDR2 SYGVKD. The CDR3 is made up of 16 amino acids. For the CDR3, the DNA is TGTGCCATCAGTGACGGGCTAGCGGGAGTCGCAGATACGCAGTATTTT. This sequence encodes CAISDGLAGVADTQYF.

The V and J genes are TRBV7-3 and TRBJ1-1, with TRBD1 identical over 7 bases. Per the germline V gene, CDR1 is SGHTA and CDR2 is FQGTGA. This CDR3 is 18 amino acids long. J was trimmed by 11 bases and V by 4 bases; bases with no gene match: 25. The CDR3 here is CASSSTGLGQEALRGAFF. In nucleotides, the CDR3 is TGTGCCAGCAGCTCAACCGGACTCGGACAGGAGGCCCTCAGAGGCGCTTTCTTT.

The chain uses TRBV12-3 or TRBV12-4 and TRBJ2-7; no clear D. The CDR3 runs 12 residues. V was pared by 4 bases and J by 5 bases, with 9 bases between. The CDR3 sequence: CASSSNKNEQYF. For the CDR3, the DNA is TGTGCCAGCAGTTCGAACAAGAACGAGCAGTACTTC.

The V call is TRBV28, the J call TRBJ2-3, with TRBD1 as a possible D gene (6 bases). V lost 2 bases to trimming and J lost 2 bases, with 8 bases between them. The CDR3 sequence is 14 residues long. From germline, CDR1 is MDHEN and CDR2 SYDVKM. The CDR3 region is CASSLDRLTDTQYF. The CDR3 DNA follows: TGTGCCAGCAGTTTAGACAGGCTCACAGATACGCAGTATTTT.

The CDR3 DNA reads TGCAGCGCCCGTCGGGGAGATGGTGGCTACACCTTC. Amino acids: CSARRGDGGYTF. This chain joins TRBV29-1 and TRBJ1-2; D is unclear. The CDR3 is made up of 12 amino acids. Trimming removed 7 bases from V and 7 bases from J, with 16 bases in between. Germline V gene sequence: CDR1 SQVTM, CDR2 ANQGSEA.

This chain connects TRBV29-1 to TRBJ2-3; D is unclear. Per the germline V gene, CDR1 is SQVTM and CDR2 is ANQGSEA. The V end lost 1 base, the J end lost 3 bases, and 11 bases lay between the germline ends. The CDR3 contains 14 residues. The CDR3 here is CSVEAQIKTDTQYF. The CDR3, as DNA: TGCAGCGTTGAAGCACAGATAAAAACAGATACGCAGTATTTT.

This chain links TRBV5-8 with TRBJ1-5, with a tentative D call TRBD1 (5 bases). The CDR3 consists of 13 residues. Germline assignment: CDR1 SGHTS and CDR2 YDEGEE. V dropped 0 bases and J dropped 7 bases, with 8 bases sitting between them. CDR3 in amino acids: CASSLEEGQPQHF. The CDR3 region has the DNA TGTGCCAGCAGCTTGGAGGAGGGGCAGCCCCAGCATTTT.

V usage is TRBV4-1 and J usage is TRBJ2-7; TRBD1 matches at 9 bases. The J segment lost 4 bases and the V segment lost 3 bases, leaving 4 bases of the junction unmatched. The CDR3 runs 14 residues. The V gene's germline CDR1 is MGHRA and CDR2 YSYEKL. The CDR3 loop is CASSQPGQGYEQYF. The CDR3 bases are TGCGCCAGCAGCCAGCCCGGACAGGGGTACGAGCAGTACTTC.

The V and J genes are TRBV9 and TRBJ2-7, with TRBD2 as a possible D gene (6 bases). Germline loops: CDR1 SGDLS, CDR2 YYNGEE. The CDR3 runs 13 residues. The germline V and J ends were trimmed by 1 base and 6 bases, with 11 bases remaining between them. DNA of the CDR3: TGTGCCAGCAGCGTACAGGAGGGGCTCGAGCAGTACTTC. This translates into CASSVQEGLEQYF.

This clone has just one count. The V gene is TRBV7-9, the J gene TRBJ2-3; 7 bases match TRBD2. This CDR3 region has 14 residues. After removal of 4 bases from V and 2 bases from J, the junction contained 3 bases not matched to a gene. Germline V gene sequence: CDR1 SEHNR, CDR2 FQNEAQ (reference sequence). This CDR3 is CASSWGGFTDTQYF. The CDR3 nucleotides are TGTGCCAGCAGCTGGGGAGGGTTCACAGATACGCAGTATTTT.

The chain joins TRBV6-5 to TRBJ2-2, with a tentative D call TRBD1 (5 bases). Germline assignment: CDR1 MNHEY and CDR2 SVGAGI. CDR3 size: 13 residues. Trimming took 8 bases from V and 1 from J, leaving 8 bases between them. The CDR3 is CASGALNTGELFF. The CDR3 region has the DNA TGTGCCAGCGGGGCATTGAACACCGGGGAGCTGTTTTTT.

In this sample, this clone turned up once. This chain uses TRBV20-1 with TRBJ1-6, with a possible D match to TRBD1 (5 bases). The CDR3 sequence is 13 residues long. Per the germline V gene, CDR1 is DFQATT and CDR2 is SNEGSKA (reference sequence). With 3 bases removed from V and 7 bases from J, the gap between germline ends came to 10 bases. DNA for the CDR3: TGCAGTGCTAGTATGGACACCAATTCACCCCTCCACTTT. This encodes CSASMDTNSPLHF.

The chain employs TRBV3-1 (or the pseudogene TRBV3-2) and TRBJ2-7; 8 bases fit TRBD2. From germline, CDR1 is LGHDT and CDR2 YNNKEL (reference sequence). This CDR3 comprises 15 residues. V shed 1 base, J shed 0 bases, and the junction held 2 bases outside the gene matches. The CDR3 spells CASSQGGTSSYEQYF. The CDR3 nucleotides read TGTGCCAGCAGCCAAGGCGGGACTAGCTCCTACGAGCAGTACTTC.

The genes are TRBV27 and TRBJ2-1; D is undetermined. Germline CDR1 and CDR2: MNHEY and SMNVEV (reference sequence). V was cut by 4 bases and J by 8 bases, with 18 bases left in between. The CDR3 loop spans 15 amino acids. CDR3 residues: CASSSGSNHRDEQFF. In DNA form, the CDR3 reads TGTGCCAGCAGTTCCGGCTCTAACCATCGGGATGAGCAGTTCTTC.

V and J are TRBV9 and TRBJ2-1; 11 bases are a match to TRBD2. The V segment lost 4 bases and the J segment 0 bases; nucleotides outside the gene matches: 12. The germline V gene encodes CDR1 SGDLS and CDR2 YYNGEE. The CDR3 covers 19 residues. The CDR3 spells CASSLRGLAGGSSYNEQFF. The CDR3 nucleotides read TGTGCCAGCAGCTTGAGAGGCCTAGCGGGAGGTAGCTCCTACAATGAGCAGTTCTTC.